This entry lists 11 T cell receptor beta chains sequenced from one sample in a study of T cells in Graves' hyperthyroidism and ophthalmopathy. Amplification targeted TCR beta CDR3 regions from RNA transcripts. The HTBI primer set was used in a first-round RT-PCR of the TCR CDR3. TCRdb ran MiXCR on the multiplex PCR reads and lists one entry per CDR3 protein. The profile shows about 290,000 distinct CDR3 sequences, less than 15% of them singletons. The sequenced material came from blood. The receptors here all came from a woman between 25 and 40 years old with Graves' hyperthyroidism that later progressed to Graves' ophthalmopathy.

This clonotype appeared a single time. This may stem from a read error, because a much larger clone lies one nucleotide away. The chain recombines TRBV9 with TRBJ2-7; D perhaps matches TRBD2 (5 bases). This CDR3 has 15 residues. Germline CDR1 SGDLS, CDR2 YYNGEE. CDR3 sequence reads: CASRVGSGTTYEQYF. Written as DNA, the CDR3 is TGTGCCAGCAGAGTAGGAAGCGGAACTACTTACGAGCAGTACTTC.

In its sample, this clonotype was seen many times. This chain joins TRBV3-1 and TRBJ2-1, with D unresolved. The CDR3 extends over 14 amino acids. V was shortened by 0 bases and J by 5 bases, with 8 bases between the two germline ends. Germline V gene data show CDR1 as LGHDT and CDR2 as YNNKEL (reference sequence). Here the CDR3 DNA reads TGTGCCAGCAGCCAAGAGGGGTGGAACAATGAGCAGTTCTTC. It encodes CASSQEGWNNEQFF.

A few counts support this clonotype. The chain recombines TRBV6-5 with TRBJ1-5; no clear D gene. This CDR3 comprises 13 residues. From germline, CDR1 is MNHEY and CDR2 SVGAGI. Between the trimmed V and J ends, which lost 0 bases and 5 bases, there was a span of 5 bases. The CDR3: CASSYSKDQPQHF. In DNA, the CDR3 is TGTGCCAGCAGTTACTCTAAGGATCAGCCCCAGCATTTT.

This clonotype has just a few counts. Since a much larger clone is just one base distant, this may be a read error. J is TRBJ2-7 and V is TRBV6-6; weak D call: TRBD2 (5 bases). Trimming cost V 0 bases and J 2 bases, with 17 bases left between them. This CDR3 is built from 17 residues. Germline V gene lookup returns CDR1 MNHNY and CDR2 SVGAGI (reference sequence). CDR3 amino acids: CASSYSRGKPGTYEQYF. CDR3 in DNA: TGTGCCAGCAGTTACTCGAGAGGGAAGCCGGGGACCTACGAGCAGTACTTC.

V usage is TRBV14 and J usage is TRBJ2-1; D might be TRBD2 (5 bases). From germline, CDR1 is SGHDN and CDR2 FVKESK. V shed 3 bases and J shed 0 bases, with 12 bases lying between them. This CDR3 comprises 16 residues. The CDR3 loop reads CASSHLSVFSYNEQFF. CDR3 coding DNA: TGTGCCAGCAGCCACCTTAGCGTCTTCTCCTACAATGAGCAGTTCTTC.

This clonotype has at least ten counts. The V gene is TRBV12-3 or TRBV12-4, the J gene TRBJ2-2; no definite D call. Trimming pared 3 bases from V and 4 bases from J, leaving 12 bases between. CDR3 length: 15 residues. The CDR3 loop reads CASSFRQSGTGELFF. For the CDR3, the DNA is TGTGCCAGCAGTTTTAGGCAGAGTGGCACCGGGGAGCTGTTTTTT.

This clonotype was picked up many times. CDR3 nucleotide sequence: TGCAGTGCTAGGATGGGTGGAGGGGGATCCTACGAGCAGTACTTC. Translation: CSARMGGGGSYEQYF. The rearrangement uses TRBV20-1 and TRBJ2-7; D tentatively reads TRBD1 or TRBD2 (6 bases each). CDR3 length: 15 residues. Germline V gene lookup returns CDR1 DFQATT and CDR2 SNEGSKA (reference sequence). With 3 bases removed from V and 1 base from J, the gap between germline ends came to 16 bases.

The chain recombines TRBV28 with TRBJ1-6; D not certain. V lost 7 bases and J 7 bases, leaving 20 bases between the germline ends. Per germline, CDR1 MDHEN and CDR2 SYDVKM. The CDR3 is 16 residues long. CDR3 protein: CASTTAWTHANSPLHF. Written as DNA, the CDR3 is TGTGCCAGCACCACTGCCTGGACCCACGCGAATTCACCCCTCCACTTT.

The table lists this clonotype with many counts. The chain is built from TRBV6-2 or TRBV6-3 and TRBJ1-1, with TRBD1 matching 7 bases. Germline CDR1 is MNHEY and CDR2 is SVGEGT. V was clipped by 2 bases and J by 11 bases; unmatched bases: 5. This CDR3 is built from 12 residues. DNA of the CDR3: TGTGCCAGCAGTTACACAGGGGACGGGGCTTTCTTT. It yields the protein CASSYTGDGAFF.

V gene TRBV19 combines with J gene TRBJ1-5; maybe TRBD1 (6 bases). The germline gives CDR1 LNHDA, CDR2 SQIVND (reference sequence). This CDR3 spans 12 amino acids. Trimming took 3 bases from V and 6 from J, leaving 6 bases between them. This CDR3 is CASSIRGQPQHF. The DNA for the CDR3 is TGTGCCAGTAGTATCAGGGGTCAGCCCCAGCATTTT. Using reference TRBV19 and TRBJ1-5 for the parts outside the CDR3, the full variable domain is DGGITQSPKYLFRKEGQNVTLSCEQNLNHDAMYWYRQDPGQGLRLIYYSQIVNDFQKGDIAEGYSVSREKKESFPLTVTSAQKNPTAFYLCASSIRGQPQHFGDGTRLSIL.

The CDR3: CASSDQGLGEQYF. The CDR3 DNA reads as TGCGCCAGCAGCGACCAAGGATTAGGGGAGCAGTACTTC. The chain has TRBV5-1 and TRBJ2-7; D call uncertain. This CDR3 contains 13 residues. V was trimmed by 4 bases and J by 7 bases, leaving 15 bases between them. Germline values: CDR1 SGHRS, CDR2 YFSETQ. Full variable domain (outside the CDR3, taken from reference TRBV5-1 and TRBJ2-7): KAGVTQTPRYLIKTRGQQVTLSCSPISGHRSVSWYQQTPGQGLQFLFEYFSETQRNKGNFPGRFSGRQFSNSRSEMNVSTLELGDSALYLCASSDQGLGEQYFGPGTRLTVT.